These T cell receptor beta chains were read from a single sample in a study of cytomegalovirus exposure and HLA in healthy donors. Produced via immunoSEQ multiplex PCR; TCRdb's table is partial and in-frame only. The data contain approximately 270,000 clones, around 85% of them singletons. The material sequenced was PBMCs. The source is a woman aged 18 to 35 in good health and CMV-seronegative. CDR3s include the opening cysteine and the closing phenylalanine or tryptophan. The D gene is left open where the match is weak. Clone size appears in some rows only: once, few, many, or a class for an expanded clone.

TRBJ2-1 15 NA TRBV7-6 TRBD1 TGTGCCAGCAGCTTAGCAGGGGGCGCCGGAAATGAGCAGTTCTTC CASSLAGGAGNEQFF
TRBJ1-2 15 NA TRBV30 TRBD1 TGTGCCTTGACAGGGCTTCAAACGGGCTATGATGGCTACACCTTC CALTGLQTGYDGYTF
TRBJ1-2 12 NA TRBV30 TRBD1 TGTGCCTGGGGACAGGGGAACTATGGCTACACCTTC CAWGQGNYGYTF
TRBJ2-3 17 NA TRBV4-1 TRBD2 TGCGCCAGCAGCCAAGCCCTAGCGGGGTTAAGCACAGATACGCAGTATTTT CASSQALAGLSTDTQYF
TRBJ1-5 13 NA TRBV19 TRBD1 TGTGCCAGTAGTATAGCCCTCGGACAGGGTAGGAATTTT CASSIALGQGRNF
TRBJ1-1 13 NA TRBV25-1 NA TGTGCCAGCAGTGACCTAGAGAACACTGAAGCTTTCTTT CASSDLENTEAFF
TRBJ2-7 16 once TRBV4-3 TRBD2 TGCGCCAGCAGCCAAGCTACTAGCGGAAGCTCCTACGAGCAGTACTTC CASSQATSGSSYEQYF
TRBJ1-6 15 NA TRBV4-3 TRBD1 TGCGCCAGCAGCCTCCACAGGGGCGAAAATTCACCCCTCCACTTT CASSLHRGENSPLHF
TRBJ1-5 15 NA TRBV27 NA TGTGCCAGCAGTCTCCAGGGCACTAGCAATCAGCCCCAGCATTTT CASSLQGTSNQPQHF
TRBJ1-2 15 NA TRBV28 NA TGTGCCACGAACTATAGAACAGGGACCAACTATGGCTACACCTTC CATNYRTGTNYGYTF
TRBJ2-7 16 NA TRBV14 TRBD1 TGTGCCAGCAGCCAAGCCGGGACAGGGGGCTGGTACGAGCAGTACTTC CASSQAGTGGWYEQYF
TRBJ2-7 15 NA TRBV28 TRBD1 TGTGCCAGCAGTTCCTCGGGACAGGGGGCCGACGAGCAGTACTTC CASSSSGQGADEQYF
TRBJ1-2 15 NA TRBV7-2 TRBD1 TGTGCCAGCAGCCTGAATTGGGACAGGCCCTATGGCTACACCTTC CASSLNWDRPYGYTF
TRBJ2-7 17 NA TRBV11-2 TRBD1 TGTGCCAGCAGCTTAGGGGGGACAGTGGTTGGGACCTACGAGCAGTACTTC CASSLGGTVVGTYEQYF
TRBJ2-1 15 NA TRBV6-5 NA TGTGCCAGCAGTGCGTCACTAGCCTGGGACAATGAGCAGTTCTTC CASSASLAWDNEQFF
TRBJ2-7 15 NA TRBV5-4 TRBD2 TGTGCCAGCAGCCCGGCGGGGACTAGCGGGAACGAGCAGTACTTC CASSPAGTSGNEQYF
TRBJ2-3 16 NA TRBV11-2 TRBD2 TGTGCCAGCAGCCAGAGGACTAGCGGGAGTTTGGATACGCAGTATTTT CASSQRTSGSLDTQYF
TRBJ2-3 11 NA TRBV20-1 NA TGCAGTGCCCAGATCGCCGATACGCAGTATTTT CSAQIADTQYF
TRBJ2-3 13 NA TRBV19 NA TGTGCCAGTAGTATAATAAGGGGAGATACGCAGTATTTT CASSIIRGDTQYF
TRBJ1-2 14 NA TRBV5-1 TRBD1 TGCGCCAGCAGCTTACCGGGACAGACGAACGGCTACACCTTC CASSLPGQTNGYTF
TRBJ1-6 17 NA TRBV6-4 NA TGTGCCAGCAGTGACTCGAAGATGAGAGGGGGATCTTCACCCCTCCACTTT CASSDSKMRGGSSPLHF
TRBJ1-1 14 NA TRBV4-1 NA TGCGCCAGCAGCCAAGAAGAGGGAAGGACTGAAGCTTTCTTT CASSQEEGRTEAFF
TRBJ1-5 15 NA TRBV6-6 NA TGTGCCAGCAGTTACTCTCGGGATGGCTGGCAGCCCCAGCATTTT CASSYSRDGWQPQHF
TRBJ1-2 13 once TRBV7-9 NA TGTGCCAGCAGCCGAGACAGCCTTTATGGCTACACCTTC CASSRDSLYGYTF
TRBJ1-5 14 NA TRBV10-3 NA TGTGCCATCAGTCCCGACCAGGGCAATCAGCCCCAGCATTTT CAISPDQGNQPQHF
TRBJ2-3 17 NA TRBV29-1 TRBD2 TGCAGCGTTCTGGGACTAGCGGGGGGGTTTAGCACAGATACGCAGTATTTT CSVLGLAGGFSTDTQYF
TRBJ2-5 18 NA TRBV27 TRBD2 TGTGCCAGCAGTACCGGGACTAGCGGGGGGGCGATGGGAGAGACCCAGTACTTC CASSTGTSGGAMGETQYF
TRBJ1-1 13 NA TRBV5-1 NA TGCGCCAGCAGCTTGGCGGGTCTGACTGAAGCTTTCTTT CASSLAGLTEAFF
TRBJ2-5 15 NA TRBV5-1 NA TGCGCCAGCAGCTTAGGGCAGGGGGGCGTCGAGACCCAGTACTTC CASSLGQGGVETQYF
TRBJ2-5 17 NA TRBV18 NA TGTGCCAGCTCACCGTCATACTCCGGGACACAGGTAGAGACCCAGTACTTC CASSPSYSGTQVETQYF
TRBJ2-7 14 NA TRBV2 NA TGTGCCAGCAGTCCTACTTCGATGAGGTTGGAGCAGTACTTC CASSPTSMRLEQYF
TRBJ1-6 19 NA TRBV5-6 NA TGTGCCAGCAGCTTGGATGGCACATCCCAAAGCTCCTATAATTCACCCCTCCACTTT CASSLDGTSQSSYNSPLHF
TRBJ1-2 16 NA TRBV5-1 NA TGCGCCAGCAGCCCGACGACTCTTACCCCCGACTATGGCTACACCTTC CASSPTTLTPDYGYTF
TRBJ2-1 15 NA TRBV5-4 TRBD1 TGTGCCAGCAGCTTCCGGGACAGGGGGCCCAATGAGCAGTTCTTC CASSFRDRGPNEQFF
TRBJ2-4 19 NA TRBV30 TRBD2 TGTGCCTGGAGCCTTTTAGCGGGCAGGGTAAAGGGATCCAAAAACATTCAGTACTTC CAWSLLAGRVKGSKNIQYF
TRBJ2-5 16 NA TRBV2 TRBD2 TGTGCCAGCAATTTTCAACTAGCGGGGGGAGGGGAGACCCAGTACTTC CASNFQLAGGGETQYF
TRBJ1-1 14 NA TRBV6-6 NA TGTGCCAGCAGCCGCAGGGGAAGGAACACTGAAGCTTTCTTT CASSRRGRNTEAFF
TRBJ1-5 16 NA TRBV19 NA TGTGCCAGTAGTATAGGGCCAGGGTATAGCAATCAGCCCCAGCATTTT CASSIGPGYSNQPQHF
TRBJ2-7 15 NA TRBV6-1 TRBD2 TGTGCCAGCAGTGGTTTGCGGGAGGCCCCCTACGAGCAGTACTTC CASSGLREAPYEQYF
TRBJ1-2 11 NA TRBV29-1 NA TGCAGCGTTGCAGGAAAGTATGGCTACACCTTC CSVAGKYGYTF
TRBJ2-1 14 NA TRBV9 NA TGTGCCAGCAGCGGAGGAGACTCCCACAATGAGCAGTTCTTC CASSGGDSHNEQFF